The next 30 T cell receptor beta chains were all read from a single sample in a study of Tregs in tolerant kidney transplant recipients. Libraries were prepared by immunoSEQ multiplex PCR; TCRdb keeps only in-frame clonotypes and omits some of them. This table lists fewer than 40,000 clones. The sequencing here drew on CD8+ T cells from blood, taken before the transplant. The receptors were sampled from a human donor who received a combined kidney and bone marrow transplant.

As concerns this clone: The read gets to within 3 residues of the CDR3 end, and the germline J gene fills in the rest. The genes are TRBV7-2 and TRBJ1-1, with TRBD1 identical over 7 bases. The germline V gene has CDR1 SGHTA and CDR2 FQGNSA. Trimming at V came to 4 bases and at J to 6 bases, leaving 8 bases not matched to a gene. The CDR3 extends over 14 amino acids. The sequenced CDR3 bases are TGTGCCAGCAGCTCCGACAGGGTAAGGGCTGAA. Its translation is CASSSDRVRAE. From start to end, the CDR3 is CASSSDRVRAEAFF.

Concerning this clone itself: The DNA ends 3 residues before the CDR3 does, and the rest of the CDR3 is filled in from the germline J gene. The chain joins TRBV11-2 to TRBJ2-7; no definite D call. Germline CDR1 is SGHAT and CDR2 is FQNNGV. The V gene lost 4 bases and the J gene lost 2 bases, with 3 bases spanning the gap. This CDR3 has 11 amino acids. CDR3 DNA, as far as it was read: TGTGCCAGCAGCTCCACCTACGAG. It is translated as CASSSTYE. The whole CDR3 protein reads CASSSTYEQYF.

Notes on this clone: The sequence runs out 3 residues before the end of the CDR3; the remainder is reconstructed from the germline J gene. The chain employs TRBV7-6 and TRBJ2-2, with a tentative D call TRBD2 (6 bases). This CDR3 region has 16 residues. CDR1 and CDR2 (germline): SGHVS, FNYEAQ. Trimming stripped 1 base from V and 2 bases from J, with 11 bases between. This CDR3 reads CASSLEWGDNTGELFF. CDR3 DNA, as far as it was read: TGTGCCAGCAGCTTAGAGTGGGGGGATAACACCGGGGAG. The variable domain in full, with the rest retrieved from reference TRBV7-6 and TRBJ2-2, is GAGVSQSPRYKVTKRGQDVALRCDPISGHVSLYWYRQALGQGPEFLTYFNYEAQQDKSGLPNDRFSAERPEGSISTLTIQRTEQRDSAMYRCASSLEWGDNTGELFFGEGSRLTVL.

In regard to this clone: The sequenced fragment ends 3 residues before the CDR3 boundary, so the rest is inferred from the germline J gene. The gene calls are TRBV19 and TRBJ2-1; D remains unclear. V was pared by 5 bases and J by 1 base, with 6 bases between. This CDR3 region has 13 residues. From germline, CDR1 is LNHDA and CDR2 SQIVND (reference sequence). CDR3 loop: CASSLSSYNEQFF. CDR3 bases read: TGTGCCAGTAGTTTGTCTTCCTACAATGAG.

CDR3 protein: CASSWGSGGQETQYF. Partial CDR3 DNA: TGTGCCAGCAGCTGGGGGTCGGGGGGGCAAGAGACC. V usage is TRBV7-6 and J usage is TRBJ2-5; 8 bases map to TRBD2. The CDR3 extends 3 residues past the end of the read, so its final part is completed from the germline J gene. Germline CDR1 reads SGHVS; CDR2 reads FNYEAQ. This CDR3 is 15 amino acids long. The junction had 6 bases not matched to a gene; V was cut back by 4 bases and J by 2 bases.

Worth noting for this clone: The read terminates 3 residues before the CDR3 end, so the remaining end is supplied by the germline J gene. The chain has TRBV7-9 and TRBJ2-7; 9 bases are a match to TRBD1. The germline gives CDR1 SEHNR, CDR2 FQNEAQ (reference sequence). Germline trimming cut 4 bases from V and 5 bases from J; bases unmatched to any gene: 9. The CDR3 covers 15 residues. The CDR3 sequence is CASSSTGTGRDEQYF. The CDR3 bases that were read are TGTGCCAGCAGCTCAACCGGGACAGGGCGCGACGAG.

As to this clone: The sequenced fragment ends 3 residues before the CDR3 boundary, so the rest is inferred from the germline J gene. The rearrangement uses TRBV2 and TRBJ1-5; no clear D gene. CDR3 length equals 13 residues. The V end lost 8 bases, the J end lost 3 bases, and 11 bases lay between the germline ends. Germline-derived CDR1 and CDR2 are SNHLY and FYNNEI. The covered CDR3 bases are TGTGCCAGCGGTCCAGGAAACAATCAGCCC. Translation gives CASGPGNNQP. The entire CDR3 sequence reads CASGPGNNQPQHF.

Concerning this clone: Read data end 3 residues before the CDR3 end; the end is taken from the germline J gene. V gene TRBV6-1 combines with J gene TRBJ2-7; TRBD1 is a possible D gene (5 bases). The germline gives CDR1 MNHNS, CDR2 SASEGT. CDR3 size: 13 residues. The germline V and J ends were trimmed by 3 bases and 6 bases, with 12 bases remaining between them. CDR3 protein: CASSDGANSEQYF. The DNA read from the CDR3 is TGTGCCAGCAGTGATGGGGCGAACAGCGAG.

About this clone: The read gets to within 3 residues of the CDR3 end, and the germline J gene fills in the rest. The chain couples TRBV7-8 to TRBJ2-3; 9 bases are a match to TRBD2. Looked up from germline, CDR1 is SGHVS and CDR2 is FQNEAQ. This CDR3 is built from 16 residues. V dropped 5 bases and J dropped 0; count of bases not matched to a gene: 6. The DNA read from the CDR3 is TGTGCCAGCAGCCCCCTCCTAGCGGGAAGCACAGATACG. This gives the protein CASSPLLAGSTDT. The CDR3 in its entirety is CASSPLLAGSTDTQYF.

The covered CDR3 bases are TGTGCCAGCCGAGCAGGGTACGGACTAGCGGAAAATGAG. It yields the protein CASRAGYGLAENE. From start to end, the CDR3 is CASRAGYGLAENEQFF. V is TRBV2 and J is TRBJ2-1; 10 nucleotides agree with TRBD2. The CDR3 is cut off 3 residues early in the read; its end comes from the germline J gene. Losses at the gene ends were 8 bases for V and 7 bases for J; bases not matched to a gene: 14. CDR1 is SNHLY and CDR2 is FYNNEI in the germline V gene. The CDR3 extends over 16 amino acids.

For this clone: The read ends 3 residues shy of where the CDR3 ends; the end is completed using the germline J gene. This chain joins TRBV2 and TRBJ2-3, with 12 bases that match TRBD2. CDR1 is SNHLY, CDR2 FYNNEI, per germline. V lost 3 bases, J lost 0 bases, and 10 bases stayed unmatched. The CDR3 totals 19 residues. The sequenced part of the CDR3 DNA is TGTGCCAGCAGTGACCCGGGACTAGCGGGCAGCTCTAGCACAGATACG. Protein product: CASSDPGLAGSSSTDT. The CDR3 reads in full as CASSDPGLAGSSSTDTQYF.

As to this clone: The sequenced fragment ends 3 residues before the CDR3 boundary, so the rest is inferred from the germline J gene. The chain recombines TRBV5-6 with TRBJ2-7; 11 positions agree with TRBD1. This CDR3 is built from 14 residues. Losses at the gene ends were 5 bases for V and 3 bases for J; bases not matched to a gene: 4. In germline, CDR1 is SGHDT, CDR2 YYEEEE. The CDR3 protein is CASRGQGELYEQYF. The DNA read from the CDR3 is TGTGCCAGCAGGGGACAGGGGGAACTCTACGAG.

By frequency, this clone registers medium-sized (0.01 to 0.1%). The CDR3 is cut off 3 residues early in the read; its end comes from the germline J gene. V and J are TRBV10-3 and TRBJ2-4; 7 positions match TRBD2. After removal of 2 bases from V and 8 bases from J, the junction contained 3 bases not matched to a gene. CDR3 size: 13 residues. Germline assignment: CDR1 ENHRY and CDR2 SYGVKD. The CDR3 DNA, read in part, is TGTGCCATCAGTGAGGCCCGGGGGGACATT. This gives the protein CAISEARGDI. The CDR3 in full is CAISEARGDIQYF.

As for this clone: The read terminates 3 residues before the CDR3 end, so the remaining end is supplied by the germline J gene. V gene TRBV19 combines with J gene TRBJ2-1; D perhaps matches TRBD1 (7 bases). Looked up from germline, CDR1 is LNHDA and CDR2 is SQIVND (reference sequence). The CDR3 covers 15 residues. Trimming removed 3 bases at V and 1 base at J, with 10 bases between. The CDR3 loop reads CASSIPGGSYNEQFF. The part of the CDR3 DNA that was read is TGTGCCAGTAGTATTCCAGGGGGGTCCTACAATGAG.

Note on this clone: The CDR3 extends 3 residues past the end of the read, so its final part is completed from the germline J gene. The rearrangement joins TRBV6-1 to TRBJ1-1; D is unresolved. Germline lookup yields CDR1 MNHNS and CDR2 SASEGT. The V end lost 3 bases, the J end lost 3 bases, and 14 bases lay between the germline ends. The CDR3 contains 15 residues. CDR3 bases read: TGTGCCAGCAGTGAGATAGGGTTCGGAGACACTGAA. Encoded protein: CASSEIGFGDTE. The entire CDR3 protein reads CASSEIGFGDTEAFF.

Concerning this clone: The CDR3 extends 3 residues past the end of the read, so its final part is completed from the germline J gene. V is TRBV7-7 and J is TRBJ2-7, with unresolved D. In germline, CDR1 is SSHAT, CDR2 FNYEAQ (reference sequence). The CDR3 extends over 13 amino acids. Trimming cost V 0 bases and J 6 bases, with 9 bases left between them. CDR3 DNA, as far as it was read: TGTGCCAGCAGCTTAGCTCATGGCTCCGAG. It is translated as CASSLAHGSE. The full CDR3 protein is CASSLAHGSEQYF.

On this clone: From the germline J gene comes the end of the CDR3, since the read stops 3 residues before it. The rearrangement links TRBV6-1 to TRBJ2-7, with a possible D match to TRBD1 (6 bases). The V end was cut by 4 bases, the J end by 4 bases, with 11 bases between. The CDR3 length is 13 residues. Germline values: CDR1 MNHNS, CDR2 SASEGT. CDR3 loop: CASSATGMYEQYF. CDR3 DNA (partial): TGTGCCAGCAGTGCAACAGGGATGTACGAG.

A remark on this clone: Coverage ceases 3 residues before the CDR3 finishes, and the germline J gene fills in the end. The chain combines TRBV19 with TRBJ2-7, with 9 bases lining up with TRBD1. The J segment lost 5 bases and the V segment lost 2 bases, leaving 7 bases of the junction unmatched. The V gene's germline CDR1 is LNHDA and CDR2 SQIVND (reference sequence). The CDR3 contains 15 residues. Partial CDR3 DNA: TGTGCCAGTAGTATATCGGGGACAGGGTCTAACGAG. This sequence encodes CASSISGTGSNE. The CDR3, in full, reads CASSISGTGSNEQYF. The full variable domain, in which reference TRBV19 and TRBJ2-7 provide the parts outside the CDR3, is DGGITQSPKYLFRKEGQNVTLSCEQNLNHDAMYWYRQDPGQGLRLIYYSQIVNDFQKGDIAEGYSVSREKKESFPLTVTSAQKNPTAFYLCASSISGTGSNEQYFGPGTRLTVT.

Note on this clone: The CDR3 goes on 3 residues after the read ends, and that part is filled in from the germline J gene. The J gene is TRBJ2-7, the V gene TRBV7-6; D perhaps matches TRBD2 (5 bases). CDR1 SGHVS and CDR2 FNYEAQ come from the germline V gene. Trimming removed 4 bases from V and 2 bases from J, with 18 bases in between. CDR3 length: 16 residues. CDR3 DNA, as far as it was read: TGTGCCAGCAGCTCGAGCGACGGGGTGGGGACCTACGAG. Amino acids: CASSSSDGVGTYE. The whole CDR3 reads CASSSSDGVGTYEQYF.

Comment on this clone: The observed sequence ends 3 residues before the CDR3 terminus, with the missing tail filled in from the germline J gene. This chain joins TRBV6-4 and TRBJ1-2; no reliable D call. Trimming left V 0 bases short and J 4 bases short, with 12 bases between. The CDR3 contains 15 residues. CDR1 is MRHNA and CDR2 is SNTAGT in the germline V gene. Partial CDR3 DNA: TGTGCCAGCAGTGACTCGAGGGTTGCAGGCTATGGC. Translating it yields CASSDSRVAGYG. Given in full, the CDR3 is CASSDSRVAGYGYTF.

Remarks on this clone: Read coverage stops 3 residues before the CDR3 terminus; the germline J gene supplies the remainder. The chain uses TRBV6-2 or TRBV6-3 and TRBJ2-7; 11 positions agree with TRBD1. The CDR3 loop spans 12 amino acids. V lost 8 bases and J lost 6; bases outside the gene matches: 3. Germline V gene sequence: CDR1 MNHEY, CDR2 SVGEGT. The CDR3 sequence: CASWTGGIEQYF. The CDR3 DNA, read in part, is TGTGCCAGCTGGACAGGGGGCATCGAG.

As for this clone: The missing CDR3 end, 3 residues past where the read stops, is filled in from the germline J gene. J is TRBJ1-1 and V is TRBV19; 9 bases fit TRBD1. Germline V CDR1 and CDR2: LNHDA, SQIVND (reference sequence). V was clipped by 8 bases and J by 1 base; unmatched bases: 11. This CDR3 spans 16 amino acids. The covered CDR3 bases are TGTGCCAGTGCATACTCCGGGACAGGGACGAACACTGAA. It translates to CASAYSGTGTNTE. In full, the CDR3 reads CASAYSGTGTNTEAFF.

CDR3 bases read: TGTGCCAGCAGTTATTCAGGGGTTGGGTCCTACGAG. The encoded protein is CASSYSGVGSYE. The whole CDR3 region reads CASSYSGVGSYEQYF. The gene calls are TRBV6-2 or TRBV6-3 and TRBJ2-7; a weak D match, TRBD1 (6 bases). The CDR3 end lies 3 residues beyond the end of the read and is filled in from the germline J gene. The CDR3 is 15 amino acids. Germline V CDR1 and CDR2: MNHEY, SVGEGT. V dropped 3 bases and J dropped 1 base, with 13 bases sitting between them.

Comments on this clone: The sequence runs out 3 residues before the end of the CDR3; the remainder is reconstructed from the germline J gene. This chain uses TRBV7-8 with TRBJ2-7; 10 positions match TRBD2. The length of the CDR3 is 14 residues. Trimming cost V 5 bases and J 4 bases; bases outside gene matches: 5. Germline CDR1 and CDR2: SGHVS and FQNEAQ. CDR3 in amino acids: CASSEGTSDYEQYF. The part of the CDR3 DNA that was read is TGTGCCAGCAGCGAGGGGACTAGCGATTACGAG. The variable domain in full, with the rest retrieved from reference TRBV7-8 and TRBJ2-7, is GAGVSQSPRYKVAKRGQDVALRCDPISGHVSLFWYQQALGQGPEFLTYFQNEAQLDKSGLPSDRFFAERPEGSVSTLKIQRTQQEDSAVYLCASSEGTSDYEQYFGPGTRLTVT.

With respect to this clone: The read ends 3 residues early relative to the CDR3; the germline J gene fills the gap. The rearrangement joins TRBV5-1 to TRBJ1-1; 8 nucleotides match TRBD1. The junction had 9 bases not matched to a gene; V was cut back by 0 bases and J by 5 bases. In germline, CDR1 is SGHRS, CDR2 YFSETQ. CDR3 length: 16 residues. The sequenced part of the CDR3 DNA is TGCGCCAGCAGCTTGGGGCCAGGGGGCGGTTATACTGAA. Translating it yields CASSLGPGGGYTE. The full CDR3 sequence reads CASSLGPGGGYTEAFF.

To note about this clone: The observed sequence ends 3 residues before the CDR3 terminus, with the missing tail filled in from the germline J gene. J is TRBJ1-5 and V is TRBV2, with a weak D call TRBD1 (5 bases). The V end lost 7 bases, the J end lost 4 bases, and 8 bases lay between the germline ends. The CDR3 spans 12 residues. The germline gives CDR1 SNHLY, CDR2 FYNNEI. The CDR3 bases that were read are TGTGCCAGCATGGGGCCTAATCAGCCC. It codes for CASMGPNQP. The CDR3 in full is CASMGPNQPQHF.

Comment on this clone: The read terminates 3 residues before the CDR3 end, so the remaining end is supplied by the germline J gene. The rearrangement links TRBV5-5 to TRBJ1-1; the match to TRBD1 covers 9 bases. Looked up from germline, CDR1 is SGHKS and CDR2 is YYEKEE (reference sequence). V lost 4 bases and J lost 1; bases outside the gene matches: 5. This CDR3 is built from 15 residues. Partial CDR3 DNA: TGTGCCAGCAGCCTGAACAGGGGGCGGAACACTGAA. Translation gives CASSLNRGRNTE. The whole CDR3 protein is CASSLNRGRNTEAFF.

About this clone: The read ends 3 residues early relative to the CDR3; the germline J gene fills the gap. The chain carries TRBV7-9 and TRBJ2-1; D is unclear. CDR3 length: 12 amino acids. Germline V lookup: CDR1 SEHNR, CDR2 FQNEAQ (reference sequence). Trimming took 3 bases from V and 9 from J, leaving 9 bases between them. CDR3 sequence: CASSFASGEQFF. The covered CDR3 bases are TGTGCCAGCAGCTTTGCGTCGGGTGAG.

CDR3 bases read: TGTGCCAGCAGTGAAGCGGTCAACGCAGCCTACGAG. This encodes CASSEAVNAAYE. The whole CDR3 is CASSEAVNAAYEQYF. The chain employs TRBV2 and TRBJ2-7; D call uncertain. The read ends 3 residues before the CDR3 terminus; that terminus is restored from the germline J gene. Germline CDR1 is SNHLY and CDR2 is FYNNEI. Trimming stripped 0 bases from V and 2 bases from J, with 11 bases between. CDR3 length equals 15 residues.

Turning to this clone: The read comes to an end 3 residues before the CDR3 does, leaving the germline J gene to fill in the end. V usage is TRBV7-7 and J usage is TRBJ1-3; 8 positions match TRBD1. This CDR3 region has 15 residues. Trimming removed 1 base from V and 1 base from J; junction bases left unmatched: 0. Looked up from germline, CDR1 is SSHAT and CDR2 is FNYEAQ (reference sequence). CDR3 sequence reads: CASSLGTGSGNTIYF. CDR3 DNA, as far as it was read: TGTGCCAGCAGCTTAGGGACAGGGTCTGGAAACACC.